One and the same sample provided the 24 T cell receptor beta chains below, sequenced in a study of early stage breast cancer tumors. This table comes from immunoSEQ multiplex PCR, and its TCRdb copy is limited to in-frame clones, with some not included. This sample has 39,000 or so clones, with about 78% found just once. The sequencing sample was made of blood. The receptors stem from a person between 50 and 60 years old with breast cancer.

This clone was counted only a few times. The rearrangement links TRBV7-2 to TRBJ2-1; D unclear. In germline, CDR1 is SGHTA, CDR2 FQGNSA. This CDR3 comprises 11 residues. The V end lost 5 bases, the J end lost 4 bases, and 3 bases lay between the germline ends. The CDR3 region is CASSPYNEQFF. Here the CDR3 DNA reads TGTGCCAGCAGCCCGTACAATGAGCAGTTCTTC. Full variable domain (remainder filled in from reference TRBV7-2 and TRBJ2-1): GAGVSQSPSNKVTEKGKDVELRCDPISGHTALYWYRQSLGQGLEFLIYFQGNSAPDKSGLPSDRFSAERTGGSVSTLTIQRTQQEDSAVYLCASSPYNEQFFGPGTRLTVL.

There are a few counts of this clone. This rearrangement joins TRBV9 to TRBJ1-1; D remains unclear. Looked up from germline, CDR1 is SGDLS and CDR2 is YYNGEE. CDR3 size: 12 residues. V lost 0 bases to trimming and J lost 5 bases, with 5 bases between them. Written as DNA, the CDR3 is TGTGCCAGCAGCGTAGGAGGGACTGAAGCTTTCTTT. This gives the protein CASSVGGTEAFF.

This clone has a single count. The chain carries TRBV4-1 and TRBJ2-7, with 7 bases identical to TRBD2. This CDR3 region has 15 residues. CDR1 and CDR2 (germline): MGHRA, YSYEKL. V was pared by 1 base and J by 3 bases, with 6 bases of the junction left unmatched. CDR3 sequence: CASSQALGDYYEQYF. The CDR3 nucleotides read TGCGCCAGCAGCCAAGCCCTAGGGGACTACTACGAGCAGTACTTC.

The V and J genes are TRBV14 and TRBJ2-2; a possible D gene is TRBD1 (6 bases). In germline, CDR1 is SGHDN, CDR2 FVKESK. The germline V and J ends were trimmed by 2 bases and 4 bases, with 14 bases remaining between them. This CDR3 is 16 amino acids long. The CDR3, as DNA: TGTGCCAGCAGCCAATTTAACAGGGCTAGCACCGGGGAGCTGTTTTTT. It yields the protein CASSQFNRASTGELFF.

DNA for the CDR3: TGTGCCAGTAGTACCGGGGCTGGGGCCAACGTCCTGACTTTC. Encoded protein: CASSTGAGANVLTF. V is TRBV19 and J is TRBJ2-6, with TRBD2 as a possible D gene (5 bases). Germline assignment: CDR1 LNHDA and CDR2 SQIVND (reference sequence). CDR3 length: 14 amino acids. V was clipped by 4 bases and J by 2 bases, with 6 bases between them.

This sequence joins TRBV9 and TRBJ1-1; 12 nucleotides line up with TRBD1. The CDR3 consists of 18 residues. Trimming removed 0 bases from V and 6 bases from J; junction bases left unmatched: 12. Germline CDR1 SGDLS, CDR2 YYNGEE. The CDR3 sequence: CASSVGDRGHIGMAEAFF. CDR3 bases: TGTGCCAGCAGCGTAGGGGACAGGGGGCATATAGGGATGGCTGAAGCTTTCTTT. Full variable domain (outside the CDR3, taken from reference TRBV9 and TRBJ1-1): DSGVTQTPKHLITATGQRVTLRCSPRSGDLSVYWYQQSLDQGLQFLIQYYNGEERAKGNILERFSAQQFPDLHSELNLSSLELGDSALYFCASSVGDRGHIGMAEAFFGQGTRLTVV.

In its sample, this clone was seen a few times. The chain joins TRBV6-1 to TRBJ1-3, with D possibly matching TRBD1 (6 bases). Germline loops: CDR1 MNHNS, CDR2 SASEGT. This CDR3 is 12 amino acids long. The germline V and J ends were trimmed by 6 bases and 12 bases, with 15 bases remaining between them. In DNA, the CDR3 is TGTGCCAGCAGGAATAACAGGGACGGCATATATTTT. This gives the protein CASRNNRDGIYF.

The CDR3: CASSFYTGTLTGELFF. Written as DNA, the CDR3 is TGTGCCAGCAGCTTTTATACCGGGACACTCACCGGGGAGCTGTTTTTT. V is TRBV2 and J is TRBJ2-2; perhaps TRBD1 as D (6 bases). Trimming left V 6 bases short and J 4 bases short, with 18 bases between. The CDR3 covers 16 residues. Germline values: CDR1 SNHLY, CDR2 FYNNEI. Full variable domain (rest looked up from reference TRBV2 and TRBJ2-2): EPEVTQTPSHQVTQMGQEVILRCVPISNHLYFYWYRQILGQKVEFLVSFYNNEISEKSEIFDDQFSVERPDGSNFTLKIRSTKLEDSAMYFCASSFYTGTLTGELFFGEGSRLTVL.

The chain employs TRBV11-2 and TRBJ2-1; maybe TRBD2 (6 bases). The CDR3 runs 15 residues. CDR1 is SGHAT and CDR2 is FQNNGV in the germline V gene. Between the trimmed V and J ends, which lost 5 bases and 5 bases, there was a span of 16 bases. The CDR3 protein is CASSQAASVNNEQFF. In DNA form, the CDR3 reads TGTGCCAGCAGCCAAGCGGCTAGCGTAAACAATGAGCAGTTCTTC.

This chain connects TRBV7-2 to TRBJ1-1; 8 positions agree with TRBD1. In germline, CDR1 is SGHTA, CDR2 FQGNSA. The J segment lost 0 bases and the V segment lost 6 bases, leaving 6 bases of the junction unmatched. The CDR3 consists of 15 residues. The CDR3, as DNA: TGTGCCAGCAGTAACGGACAGGGTATGAACACTGAAGCTTTCTTT. It translates to CASSNGQGMNTEAFF.

The J gene is TRBJ1-3, the V gene TRBV19, with D unclear. Germline CDR1 is LNHDA and CDR2 is SQIVND (reference sequence). CDR3 size: 14 residues. The V end lost 1 base, the J end lost 1 base, and 5 bases lay between the germline ends. In DNA form, the CDR3 reads TGTGCCAGTAGTATAGGAGCATCTGGAAACACCATATATTTT. Protein sequence: CASSIGASGNTIYF. Supplemented by reference TRBV19 and TRBJ1-3, the full variable domain reads DGGITQSPKYLFRKEGQNVTLSCEQNLNHDAMYWYRQDPGQGLRLIYYSQIVNDFQKGDIAEGYSVSREKKESFPLTVTSAQKNPTAFYLCASSIGASGNTIYFGEGSWLTVV.

In DNA, the CDR3 is TGTGCCAGCAGGGAGGGACTAGCGGAGCTGGATACGCAGTATTTT. It yields the protein CASREGLAELDTQYF. The J gene is TRBJ2-3, the V gene TRBV2; 11 bases fit TRBD2. Germline V gene data show CDR1 as SNHLY and CDR2 as FYNNEI. There are 15 residues in the CDR3. V trimming: 6 bases; J trimming: 6 bases; junction bases outside the gene matches: 8. Based on the CDR3 plus reference TRBV2 and TRBJ2-3, the full variable domain is EPEVTQTPSHQVTQMGQEVILRCVPISNHLYFYWYRQILGQKVEFLVSFYNNEISEKSEIFDDQFSVERPDGSNFTLKIRSTKLEDSAMYFCASREGLAELDTQYFGPGTRLTVL.

The chain combines TRBV7-8 with TRBJ2-3; 7 bases are a match to TRBD1. The V and J ends lost 6 bases and 4 bases, in that order; junction bases with no gene match: 13. Germline V gives CDR1 SGHVS, CDR2 FQNEAQ. CDR3 length: 16 amino acids. CDR3 sequence (DNA): TGTGCCAGCAGAGAACAGGGACAGCTAAGACCAGATACGCAGTATTTT. This sequence encodes CASREQGQLRPDTQYF.

The chain joins TRBV9 to TRBJ2-5; 7 bases align to TRBD1. Germline V gene sequence: CDR1 SGDLS, CDR2 YYNGEE. Trimming took 4 bases from V and 5 from J; bases not matched to a gene: 14. The CDR3 spans 16 residues. In DNA form, the CDR3 reads TGTGCCAGCAGCCCAGGACAGGTCATACCTCGGGAGACCCAGTACTTC. This translates into CASSPGQVIPRETQYF.

The V gene is TRBV5-6, the J gene TRBJ1-2; 8 bases align to TRBD1. With 4 bases clipped from V and 5 bases from J, the junction kept 7 bases outside the gene matches. CDR1 SGHDT and CDR2 YYEEEE come from the germline V gene. The length of the CDR3 is 14 residues. Written as DNA, the CDR3 is TGTGCCAGCAGCCCGCCGGGACAGGCGTATGGCTACACCTTC. It codes for CASSPPGQAYGYTF.

The chain uses TRBV29-1 and TRBJ2-1, with TRBD2 matching over 9 bases. The CDR3 runs 14 residues. Losses at the gene ends were 1 base for V and 9 bases for J; bases not matched to a gene: 7. The V gene's germline CDR1 is SQVTM and CDR2 ANQGSEA. CDR3 nucleotide sequence: TGCAGCGTTGAAGTAAGCGGGGGGCTGGGTGAGCAGTTCTTC. Its protein is CSVEVSGGLGEQFF.

In DNA, the CDR3 is TGTGCCAGCAGTGAATACGGGGGGCGCGGCCTGGGCTACACCTTC. Its protein is CASSEYGGRGLGYTF. The J gene is TRBJ1-2, the V gene TRBV25-1, with D maybe TRBD1 (6 bases). The CDR3 covers 15 residues. With 0 bases removed from V and 8 bases from J, the gap between germline ends came to 16 bases. Germline V gives CDR1 MGHDK, CDR2 SYGVNS.

The J gene is TRBJ1-1, the V gene TRBV5-1; possible D gene TRBD1, 6 bases. This CDR3 spans 17 amino acids. Germline V gives CDR1 SGHRS, CDR2 YFSETQ. The V and J ends lost 3 bases and 3 bases respectively, with 21 bases between them. CDR3 DNA: TGCGCCAGCAGCTCCACAGGGTGGGGGGGCCCACACACTGAAGCTTTCTTT. This gives the protein CASSSTGWGGPHTEAFF.

A few counts support this clone. V gene TRBV5-1 combines with J gene TRBJ2-3, with 10 bases identical to TRBD1. After removal of 0 bases from V and 5 bases from J, the junction contained 3 bases not matched to a gene. This CDR3 spans 15 amino acids. CDR1 is SGHRS, CDR2 YFSETQ, per germline. Here the CDR3 reads CASSLGQGAVDTQYF. The CDR3 DNA is TGCGCCAGCAGCTTGGGACAGGGGGCAGTAGATACGCAGTATTTT.

The rearrangement joins TRBV5-8 to TRBJ2-7; 10 bases align to TRBD1. Germline CDR1 is SGHTS and CDR2 is YDEGEE. Trimming took 3 bases from V and 9 from J; bases not matched to a gene: 9. CDR3 length: 14 residues. The CDR3 loop reads CASSYDRGPAGQYV. DNA for the CDR3: TGTGCCAGCAGCTACGACAGGGGGCCGGCGGGGCAGTACGTC.

V and J are TRBV28 and TRBJ2-1; D possibly corresponds to TRBD2 (5 bases). This CDR3 contains 12 residues. CDR1 is MDHEN, CDR2 SYDVKM, per germline. The ends were cut back, 8 bases at V and 6 bases at J, with 11 bases in the middle. CDR3 amino acids: CASCEGSNEQFF. CDR3 coding DNA: TGTGCCAGCTGTGAGGGCAGCAATGAGCAGTTCTTC.

The rearrangement joins TRBV29-1 to TRBJ2-7; TRBD1 matches at 7 bases. The CDR3 is 15 residues long. With V trimmed by 5 bases and J by 6 bases, 16 bases remained unmatched. Per the germline V gene, CDR1 is SQVTM and CDR2 is ANQGSEA. The CDR3 loop is CSVLRRETGNGEQYF. In nucleotides, the CDR3 is TGCAGCGTTCTTAGGCGCGAGACAGGGAACGGCGAGCAGTACTTC.

The V gene is TRBV4-3, the J gene TRBJ1-4, with D hard to call. Between the trimmed V and J ends, which lost 0 bases and 13 bases, there was a span of 12 bases. Germline V gene sequence: CDR1 LGHNA, CDR2 YSLEER. This CDR3 contains 13 residues. The CDR3 is CASSQDRTARLFF. The CDR3 DNA reads TGCGCCAGCAGCCAAGATAGGACTGCTAGACTGTTTTTT.

The chain has TRBV25-1 and TRBJ2-1, with 10 positions matching TRBD2. CDR3 length equals 16 residues. From germline, CDR1 is MGHDK and CDR2 SYGVNS. With V trimmed by 4 bases and J by 9 bases, 12 bases remained unmatched. The CDR3 reads CASSGLAGDSGGEQFF. The CDR3, as DNA: TGTGCCAGCAGTGGCCTAGCGGGAGATTCGGGTGGTGAGCAGTTCTTC.